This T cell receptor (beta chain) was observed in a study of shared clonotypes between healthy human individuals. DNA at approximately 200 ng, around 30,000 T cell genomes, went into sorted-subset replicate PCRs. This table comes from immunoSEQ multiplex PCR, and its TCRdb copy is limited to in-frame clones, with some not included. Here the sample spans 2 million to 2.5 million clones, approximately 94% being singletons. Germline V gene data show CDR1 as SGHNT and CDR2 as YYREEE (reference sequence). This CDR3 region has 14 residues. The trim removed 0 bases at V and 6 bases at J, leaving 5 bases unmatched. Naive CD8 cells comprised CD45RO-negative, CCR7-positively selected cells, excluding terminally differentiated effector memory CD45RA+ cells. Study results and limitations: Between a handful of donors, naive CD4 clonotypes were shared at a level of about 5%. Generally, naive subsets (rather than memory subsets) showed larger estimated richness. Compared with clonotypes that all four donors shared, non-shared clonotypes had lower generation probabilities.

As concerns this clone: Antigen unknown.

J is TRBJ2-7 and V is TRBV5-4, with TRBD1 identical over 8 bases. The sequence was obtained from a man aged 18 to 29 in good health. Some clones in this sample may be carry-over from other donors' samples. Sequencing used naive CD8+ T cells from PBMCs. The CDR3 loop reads CASSLAWDRREQYF. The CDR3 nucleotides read TGTGCCAGCAGCTTGGCCTGGGACAGGCGCGAGCAGTACTTC.